The present T cell receptor (beta chain) was sequenced within a study of OX40 agonist ivuxolimab in advanced cancers. For the study at large: Participants averaged roughly 60 years of age (range about 23 to 80) and were 82.7% male. Study conclusions and caveats: Those patients achieving a partial response at 0.1-3.0 mg/kg showed among the lowest clonal expansion. In CD8+ T cells, expanded clones were on average more numerous than in CD4+.

CDR1 SGHRS and CDR2 YFSETQ come from the germline V gene. CDR3 length: 15 residues. V dropped 4 bases and J dropped 5 bases, with 19 bases sitting between them. The assay was immunoSEQ multiplex PCR, and TCRdb's table has in-frame clones only and misses some. The sample includes about 50,000 clones, 88% of them seen just once. A word on this clone: Its antigen remains unidentified.

The sequenced sample was CD4+ or CD8+ T cells sorted from blood, obtained in a trial of the OX40 agonist ivuxolimab. The chain carries TRBV5-1 and TRBJ2-7; D is perhaps TRBD1 or TRBD2 (6 bases each). The source is an adult with an advanced solid tumor such as melanoma, head and neck, liver or kidney cancer. In nucleotides, the CDR3 is TGCGCCAGCAGCAAAACAGGGACTGCAATCCACGAGCAGTACTTC. This gives the protein CASSKTGTAIHEQYF.